Listed here are 24 T cell receptor beta chains from one sample, sequenced in a study of T cells after yellow fever vaccination. From the 5' RACE reads, TCRdb called clonotypes with MiXCR, one entry per CDR3 protein. Of approximately 300,000 distinct CDR3 sequences listed, around 6.8% are singletons. The sequencing here drew on PBMCs, taken about 49 days after the first yellow fever vaccination. The receptors were gathered from a man aged 18 to 29 who received the YFV17D yellow fever vaccine.

This clonotype was seen ten or more times. The CDR3 sequence: CASSQRTGITGELFF. The CDR3 nucleotides read TGTGCCAGCAGCCAGAGGACAGGGATCACCGGGGAGCTGTTTTTT. J is TRBJ2-2 and V is TRBV3-1; 8 positions match TRBD1. V lost 3 bases, J lost 4 bases, and 4 bases stayed unmatched. The CDR3 has 15 residues. From germline, CDR1 is LGHDT and CDR2 YNNKEL (reference sequence). Together with reference TRBV3-1 and TRBJ2-2, the CDR3 gives the full variable domain: DTAVSQTPKYLVTQMGNDKSIKCEQNLGHDTMYWYKQDSKKFLKIMFSYNNKELIINETVPNRFSPKSPDKAHLNLHINSLELGDSAVYFCASSQRTGITGELFFGEGSRLTVL.

This clonotype was seen repeatedly, ten times or more. V usage is TRBV5-5 and J usage is TRBJ2-1, with TRBD1 as a possible D gene (6 bases). The CDR3 covers 12 residues. Trimming took off 2 bases at V and 7 bases at J, with 7 bases between the two ends. The V gene's germline CDR1 is SGHKS and CDR2 YYEKEE (reference sequence). The CDR3 region has the DNA TGTGCCAGCAGCTTTACAGGGAATGAGCAGTTCTTC. This translates into CASSFTGNEQFF.

The V call is TRBV25-1, the J call TRBJ2-1; maybe TRBD2 (5 bases). The germline CDR1 and CDR2 sequences are MGHDK and SYGVNS. Trimming removed 5 bases from V and 2 bases from J, with 13 bases in between. This CDR3 comprises 15 residues. Here the CDR3 reads CASSPYRGTYNEQFF. The CDR3 nucleotides are TGTGCCAGCAGTCCCTACCGAGGGACCTACAATGAGCAGTTCTTC.

At least ten counts were recorded for this clonotype. The chain combines TRBV6-5 with TRBJ2-3; maybe TRBD2 (7 bases). Trimming took 5 bases from V and 3 from J, leaving 21 bases between them. Per the germline V gene, CDR1 is MNHEY and CDR2 is SVGAGI. CDR3 length: 17 residues. CDR3 residues: CASSTNRGGGVTDTQYF. The CDR3 DNA reads as TGTGCCAGCAGTACGAACCGCGGGGGCGGGGTGACAGATACGCAGTATTTT.

The chain combines TRBV21-1 with TRBJ1-5; TRBD1 is the table's D call, not checked against the DNA. TRBV21-1 is assigned pseudogene status. CDR3 length equals 17 residues. DNA for the CDR3: TGTGCCAGCAGCAAGTCCCAAAGGGGGAAGTTTAATCAGCCCCAGCATTTT. Protein: CASSKSQRGKFNQPQHF.

This rearrangement joins TRBV20-1 to TRBJ2-3; possible D gene TRBD2, 6 bases. The germline gives CDR1 DFQATT, CDR2 SNEGSKA (reference sequence). The CDR3 loop spans 13 amino acids. V lost 2 bases, J lost 1 base, and 7 bases lay in between. The CDR3 sequence is CSARKRGTDTQYF. The CDR3 DNA sequence: TGCAGTGCTAGAAAGCGGGGCACAGATACGCAGTATTTT.

The V and J genes are TRBV28 and TRBJ2-7; TRBD2 agrees at 9 bases. Germline assignment: CDR1 MDHEN and CDR2 SYDVKM. The CDR3 runs to 16 residues. Unmatched junction bases numbered 12, after V lost 7 bases and J lost 2 bases. The CDR3 reads CASTSRLAGVTYEQYV. In nucleotides, the CDR3 is TGTGCCAGCACCTCCCGTTTAGCGGGGGTGACCTACGAGCAGTACGTC.

This clonotype was counted at least ten times. The chain combines TRBV5-6 with TRBJ1-1; 7 bases map to TRBD1. Germline assignment: CDR1 SGHDT and CDR2 YYEEEE. The ends lost 1 base at V and 1 base at J; junction bases unmatched: 1. This CDR3 region has 14 residues. The CDR3 sequence is CASSLRTGNTEAFF. CDR3 in DNA: TGTGCCAGCAGCTTGAGGACAGGGAACACTGAAGCTTTCTTT.

The genes are TRBV29-1 and TRBJ1-1; a weak D match, TRBD1 (5 bases). With 3 bases removed from V and 5 bases from J, the gap between germline ends came to 13 bases. Germline loops: CDR1 SQVTM, CDR2 ANQGSEA. The CDR3 is 13 amino acids. The CDR3 protein is CSVDANGGTEAFF. The DNA of the CDR3 is TGCAGCGTTGACGCGAATGGGGGAACTGAAGCTTTCTTT.

This clonotype has ten or more counts. This rearrangement joins TRBV7-2 to TRBJ2-2, with 8 bases lining up with TRBD1. The trim removed 0 bases at V and 2 bases at J, leaving 2 bases unmatched. CDR3 length: 16 residues. The germline CDR1 and CDR2 sequences are SGHTA and FQGNSA. This CDR3 is CASSLAGQGNTGELFF. The CDR3 coding sequence is TGTGCCAGCAGCTTAGCTGGACAGGGTAACACCGGGGAGCTGTTTTTT.

The J gene is TRBJ2-1, the V gene TRBV2; 8 positions agree with TRBD2. The ends lost 3 bases at V and 4 bases at J; junction bases unmatched: 5. CDR3 length: 15 amino acids. CDR1 and CDR2 from the germline V gene are SNHLY and FYNNEI. In DNA form, the CDR3 reads TGTGCCAGCAGTGAGAAATTAGCGGGGTACAATGAGCAGTTCTTC. It specifies CASSEKLAGYNEQFF.

This clonotype was seen a handful of times. V gene TRBV4-3 combines with J gene TRBJ1-3; D call uncertain. Trimming took off 0 bases at V and 4 bases at J, with 4 bases between the two ends. Germline V gives CDR1 LGHNA, CDR2 YSLEER. CDR3 length equals 13 residues. CDR3 sequence (DNA): TGCGCCAGCAGCCAAGAACAGGGAAACACCATATATTTT. It specifies CASSQEQGNTIYF.

This clonotype was detected a few times. This sequence joins TRBV4-1 and TRBJ2-5; 8 bases line up with TRBD1. V shed 5 bases and J 3 bases; nucleotides not matched to a gene: 8. CDR1 MGHRA and CDR2 YSYEKL come from the germline V gene. The CDR3 length is 15 residues. The CDR3: CASSMRQGNEETQYF. The CDR3 DNA is TGCGCCAGCAGCATGAGACAGGGGAACGAAGAGACCCAGTACTTC.

V usage is TRBV10-3 and J usage is TRBJ1-2; D perhaps matches TRBD1 (5 bases). CDR1 and CDR2 (germline): ENHRY, SYGVKD. V lost 4 bases and J lost 5, with 14 bases in between. This CDR3 region has 14 residues. CDR3 DNA sequence: TGTGCCATCAGTGGCACAGCCGGGGGATATGGCTACACCTTC. It translates to CAISGTAGGYGYTF.

Only a few counts were recorded for this clonotype. V is TRBV5-1 and J is TRBJ2-7; D tentatively fits TRBD1 or TRBD2 (5 bases each). CDR1 SGHRS and CDR2 YFSETQ come from the germline V gene. Trimming stripped 0 bases from V and 3 bases from J, with 13 bases between. CDR3 length: 15 amino acids. CDR3 loop: CASSLDPGTLYEQYF. The CDR3 DNA is TGCGCCAGCAGCTTGGATCCAGGGACCCTCTACGAGCAGTACTTC.

This sequence joins TRBV15 and TRBJ1-6, with 8 bases matching TRBD1. The germline CDR1 and CDR2 sequences are LNHNV and YYDKDF (reference sequence). The CDR3 is 15 residues long. Germline trimming cut 7 bases from V and 4 bases from J; bases unmatched to any gene: 6. CDR3 amino acids: CATTEDRVYNSPLHF. The DNA of the CDR3 is TGTGCCACCACCGAGGACAGGGTTTATAATTCACCCCTCCACTTT.

This clonotype was counted ten times or more. The V call is TRBV5-1, the J call TRBJ2-1; 13 nucleotides line up with TRBD2. The CDR3 length is 14 residues. CDR1 and CDR2 from the germline V gene are SGHRS and YFSETQ. After removal of 4 bases from V and 7 bases from J, the junction contained 2 bases not matched to a gene. The CDR3 DNA is TGCGCCAGCAGCACGGGACTAGCGGGAAATGAGCAGTTCTTC. This gives the protein CASSTGLAGNEQFF. The full variable domain, completed using reference TRBV5-1 and TRBJ2-1, is KAGVTQTPRYLIKTRGQQVTLSCSPISGHRSVSWYQQTPGQGLQFLFEYFSETQRNKGNFPGRFSGRQFSNSRSEMNVSTLELGDSALYLCASSTGLAGNEQFFGPGTRLTVL.

In regard to this clonotype: With a much larger clone just one base away, this may be a read error. The V and J genes are TRBV7-2 and TRBJ2-7; TRBD1 is a possible D gene (5 bases). This CDR3 contains 16 residues. CDR1 and CDR2 from the germline V gene are SGHTA and FQGNSA. The CDR3 here is CASSLSIGQSSYEPYF. CDR3 DNA sequence: TGTGCCAGCAGCCTATCTATCGGACAAAGCTCCTACGAGCCGTACTTC. The entire variable domain, with the rest obtained from reference TRBV7-2 and TRBJ2-7, is as follows: GAGVSQSPSNKVTEKGKDVELRCDPISGHTALYWYRQSLGQGLEFLIYFQGNSAPDKSGLPSDRFSAERTGGSVSTLTIQRTQQEDSAVYLCASSLSIGQSSYEPYFGPGTRLTVT.

V usage is TRBV18 and J usage is TRBJ1-5; TRBD1 agrees at 7 bases. The CDR3 loop spans 16 amino acids. Germline loops: CDR1 KGHSH, CDR2 LQKENI. The J segment lost 2 bases and the V segment lost 2 bases, leaving 6 bases of the junction unmatched. CDR3 in amino acids: CASSPTRGGGNQPQHF. The CDR3 nucleotides read TGTGCCAGCTCACCAACCAGGGGGGGGGGCAATCAGCCCCAGCATTTT.

This clonotype was picked up a small number of times. The chain links TRBV21-1 to TRBJ2-2; the table's TRBD1 call for D was not verified on the DNA. TRBV21-1 counts as a pseudogene. The CDR3 runs 14 residues. CDR3 sequence: CASSIRGPTGELFF. Here the CDR3 DNA reads TGTGCCAGCAGCATCAGGGGCCCCACCGGGGAGCTGTTTTTT.

There are a few counts of this clonotype. The rearrangement uses TRBV20-1 and TRBJ2-1, with TRBD2 identical over 7 bases. This CDR3 spans 14 amino acids. V was clipped by 0 bases and J by 6 bases; unmatched bases: 5. CDR1 is DFQATT and CDR2 is SNEGSKA in the germline V gene (reference sequence). Here the CDR3 DNA reads TGCAGTGCTAGAGATCGGACTAGTTCCAATGAGCAGTTCTTC. Its protein is CSARDRTSSNEQFF.

This clonotype came up many times. The gene calls are TRBV28 and TRBJ1-5, with D possibly matching TRBD1 (6 bases). V was shortened by 6 bases and J by 2 bases, with 11 bases between the two germline ends. This CDR3 has 14 residues. The germline gives CDR1 MDHEN, CDR2 SYDVKM. The CDR3 loop is CASSPRTGNQPQHF. CDR3 DNA sequence: TGTGCCAGCAGCCCCCGGACAGGCAATCAGCCCCAGCATTTT. The full variable domain, in which reference TRBV28 and TRBJ1-5 provide the parts outside the CDR3, is DVKVTQSSRYLVKRTGEKVFLECVQDMDHENMFWYRQDPGLGLRLIYFSYDVKMKEKGDIPEGYSVSREKKERFSLILESASTNQTSMYLCASSPRTGNQPQHFGDGTRLSIL.

This clonotype was seen repeatedly, ten times or more. The chain couples TRBV3-1 to TRBJ2-7; unclear D gene. Trimming pared 1 base from V and 2 bases from J, leaving 12 bases between. Germline V gives CDR1 LGHDT, CDR2 YNNKEL (reference sequence). There are 15 residues in the CDR3. In nucleotides, the CDR3 is TGTGCCAGCAGCCAAGGGGGATTAAACCCCTACGAGCAGTACGTC. It encodes CASSQGGLNPYEQYV.

This clonotype appeared many times. The chain uses TRBV18 and TRBJ1-1, with no clear D. CDR1 and CDR2 from the germline V gene are KGHSH and LQKENI. The V gene lost 3 bases and the J gene lost 2 bases, with 7 bases spanning the gap. The CDR3 sequence is 13 residues long. CDR3 sequence (DNA): TGTGCCAGCTCACCGCAGAAAAACACTGAAGCTTTCTTT. This translates into CASSPQKNTEAFF.